Each of the 26 T cell receptor beta chains below was sequenced from the same sample in a study of T-cell reconstitution after alpha-beta-depleted transplantation in children. Preparation of the TCRbeta library used unique molecular identifiers. TCRdb re-called the PCR reads with MiXCR, one entry per CDR3 protein. The sample has around 400,000 distinct CDR3 sequences, approximately 10% seen once. The source was PBMCs from the stem cell graft donor, collected from the stem cell graft. These receptors were obtained from a human donor who donated a stem cell graft to a child with acute myeloid leukemia.

V is TRBV27 and J is TRBJ2-7; TRBD1 might be the D (6 bases). The CDR3 runs 15 residues. V was cut by 6 bases and J by 0 bases, with 15 bases left in between. Germline V gene lookup returns CDR1 MNHEY and CDR2 SMNVEV (reference sequence). The CDR3 DNA is TGTGCCAGCAGGATTACAGGGATTAGCTCCTACGAGCAGTACTTC. This gives the protein CASRITGISSYEQYF.

The rearrangement uses TRBV6-2 or TRBV6-3 and TRBJ1-5; 7 bases are shared with TRBD1. The ends lost 4 bases at V and 4 bases at J; junction bases unmatched: 4. The CDR3 covers 14 residues. Germline V gene lookup returns CDR1 MNHEY and CDR2 SVGEGT. CDR3 loop: CASSWTGKNQPQHF. The CDR3 DNA sequence: TGTGCCAGCAGTTGGACAGGAAAAAATCAGCCCCAGCATTTT.

The table lists this clonotype with a few counts. CDR3 loop: CASRLSLSLNQPQHF. CDR3 DNA sequence: TGTGCCAGCAGATTATCCCTCTCACTTAATCAGCCCCAGCATTTT. This rearrangement joins TRBV12-3 or TRBV12-4 to TRBJ1-5; no clear D gene. The V end lost 6 bases, the J end lost 4 bases, and 16 bases lay between the germline ends. This CDR3 contains 15 residues.

The chain is built from TRBV7-8 and TRBJ2-5; unclear D gene. CDR3 length: 15 amino acids. The V end lost 5 bases, the J end lost 1 base, and 14 bases lay between the germline ends. CDR1 and CDR2 (germline): SGHVS, FQNEAQ. In DNA form, the CDR3 reads TGTGCCAGCAGCGTCCGGGCCGCCCCCCAAGAGACCCAGTACTTC. Protein product: CASSVRAAPQETQYF.

The V gene is TRBV5-8, the J gene TRBJ2-5, with D unclear. There are 12 residues in the CDR3. The ends were cut back, 1 base at V and 4 bases at J, with 5 bases in the middle. The V gene's germline CDR1 is SGHTS and CDR2 YDEGEE. This CDR3 reads CASSLRAETQYF. In DNA, the CDR3 is TGTGCCAGCAGCTTGAGGGCAGAGACCCAGTACTTC.

The sample holds a few counts of this clonotype. The chain uses TRBV20-1 and TRBJ1-1; D call uncertain. Germline V gene data show CDR1 as DFQATT and CDR2 as SNEGSKA (reference sequence). The CDR3 spans 15 residues. The ends were cut back, 0 bases at V and 0 bases at J, with 11 bases in the middle. The CDR3 sequence is CSARDLEALNTEAFF. CDR3 nucleotide sequence: TGCAGTGCTAGAGATCTGGAGGCACTGAACACTGAAGCTTTCTTT.

The rearrangement links TRBV4-1 to TRBJ2-3, with D possibly matching TRBD2 (5 bases). This CDR3 spans 18 amino acids. V lost 0 bases, J lost 2 bases, and 18 bases lay in between. Per germline, CDR1 MGHRA and CDR2 YSYEKL. CDR3 sequence: CASSQDGSGLRATDTQYF. As DNA, the CDR3 is TGCGCCAGCAGCCAAGATGGGTCGGGTCTGAGGGCCACAGATACGCAGTATTTT.

This clonotype was recorded a few times. The J gene is TRBJ2-1, the V gene TRBV5-5; 8 nucleotides line up with TRBD1. Germline-derived CDR1 and CDR2 are SGHKS and YYEKEE (reference sequence). The CDR3 contains 16 residues. Losses at the gene ends were 2 bases for V and 0 bases for J; bases not matched to a gene: 4. The CDR3 loop reads CASSLPGTGSYNEQFF. The CDR3 nucleotides are TGTGCCAGCAGCTTACCAGGGACAGGCTCCTACAATGAGCAGTTCTTC.

This clonotype has a count of ten or more. The chain is built from TRBV6-1 and TRBJ1-6; D is perhaps TRBD1 (6 bases). The CDR3 is 15 amino acids. Trimming left V 7 bases short and J 6 bases short, with 16 bases between. Germline V lookup: CDR1 MNHNS, CDR2 SASEGT. The chain's CDR3 is CASKGRTDFNSPLHF. CDR3 in DNA: TGTGCCAGCAAAGGACGGACAGACTTTAATTCACCCCTCCACTTT.

The table lists this clonotype with a few counts. The gene calls are TRBV5-4 and TRBJ2-5, with 9 bases aligning to TRBD1. The CDR3 has 14 amino acids. Germline V gene lookup returns CDR1 SGHNT and CDR2 YYREEE (reference sequence). V dropped 3 bases and J dropped 5; count of bases not matched to a gene: 5. The CDR3 bases are TGTGCCAGCAGCTCCGGACAGGGGTGGGAGACCCAGTACTTC. Protein: CASSSGQGWETQYF.

The gene calls are TRBV6-1 and TRBJ1-6; D is possibly TRBD1 (5 bases). Germline V CDR1 and CDR2: MNHNS, SASEGT. Trimming shortened V by 1 base and J by 6 bases, and 10 bases separated the two germline ends. This CDR3 has 15 amino acids. This CDR3 is CASSEGWGSNSPLHF. CDR3 in DNA: TGTGCCAGCAGTGAAGGATGGGGGAGTAATTCACCCCTCCACTTT.

As concerns this clonotype: This may be a read error: a much more frequent sequence differs by one nucleotide. The CDR3 does not end in the conserved phenylalanine or tryptophan, so this is likely a read error. V is TRBV30 and J is TRBJ1-4; tentative D call: TRBD1 (6 bases). CDR3 size: 13 residues. From germline, CDR1 is GTSNPN and CDR2 SVGIG (reference sequence). Between the trimmed V and J ends, which lost 3 bases and 13 bases, there was a span of 18 bases. The CDR3 sequence is CAWRTTIGQSLFL. CDR3 DNA sequence: TGTGCCTGGAGAACAACTATAGGACAGTCACTGTTTCTT.

A few counts support this clonotype. V usage is TRBV6-2 or TRBV6-3 and J usage is TRBJ2-7; 11 positions agree with TRBD1. Germline CDR1 MNHEY, CDR2 SVGEGT. V lost 7 bases to trimming and J lost 5 bases; unmatched junction nucleotides: 10. This CDR3 spans 15 amino acids. CDR3 in DNA: TGTGCCAGCACCGGACAGGGGGCGCGTATAAACGAGCAGTACTTC. Its protein product is CASTGQGARINEQYF.

This clonotype was seen repeatedly, ten times or more. V usage is TRBV29-1 and J usage is TRBJ2-3, with D possibly TRBD1 on 6 matching bases. V gave up 6 bases and J gave up 0 bases, with 10 bases separating them. The length of the CDR3 is 13 residues. The V gene's germline CDR1 is SQVTM and CDR2 ANQGSEA. CDR3 residues: CSVGQSSTDTQYF. CDR3 DNA: TGCAGCGTCGGACAGAGTAGCACAGATACGCAGTATTTT.

The DNA of the CDR3 is TGTGCCATCAGTTTAGGACCTTACCGGGACAGGGGTTTCTACGAGCAGTACTTC. Its protein product is CAISLGPYRDRGFYEQYF. The chain is built from TRBV3-1 and TRBJ2-7; TRBD1 agrees at 10 bases. There are 18 residues in the CDR3. Per the germline V gene, CDR1 is LGHDT and CDR2 is YNNKEL (reference sequence). With V trimmed by 10 bases and J by 3 bases, 21 bases remained unmatched.

V and J are TRBV7-2 and TRBJ2-2; 10 bases align to TRBD2. Losses at the gene ends were 2 bases for V and 6 bases for J; bases not matched to a gene: 6. The CDR3 loop spans 16 amino acids. The germline CDR1 and CDR2 sequences are SGHTA and FQGNSA. The CDR3 protein is CASSLSVLAGAGELFF. The CDR3 region has the DNA TGTGCCAGCAGCTTAAGTGTCCTAGCGGGAGCCGGGGAGCTGTTTTTT.

V usage is TRBV2 and J usage is TRBJ2-7; 11 bases line up with TRBD2. CDR3 length: 17 residues. The trim removed 5 bases at V and 1 base at J, leaving 10 bases unmatched. CDR1 is SNHLY, CDR2 FYNNEI, per germline. The CDR3 loop is CASSTTLPSGGSYEQYF. The CDR3, as DNA: TGTGCCAGCAGTACAACTCTACCTAGCGGGGGGTCCTACGAGCAGTACTTC.

The chain joins TRBV12-3 or TRBV12-4 to TRBJ1-2; D uncertain. The CDR3 length is 14 residues. Trimming took off 7 bases at V and 2 bases at J, with 14 bases between the two ends. CDR3 coding DNA: TGTGCCAGCACCCGGGCGGACGGCAACTATGGCTACACCTTC. The encoded protein is CASTRADGNYGYTF.

This clonotype was counted between two and nine times. The gene calls are TRBV9 and TRBJ1-4, with D unresolved. There are 14 residues in the CDR3. Deletions cut 0 bases from V and 8 bases from J, with 11 bases between. The germline V gene encodes CDR1 SGDLS and CDR2 YYNGEE. CDR3 sequence (DNA): TGTGCCAGCAGCGTAGGCCTCTCGGAGGAAAAACTGTTTTTT. Translated: CASSVGLSEEKLFF. The full variable domain, with the rest looked up from reference TRBV9 and TRBJ1-4, is DSGVTQTPKHLITATGQRVTLRCSPRSGDLSVYWYQQSLDQGLQFLIQYYNGEERAKGNILERFSAQQFPDLHSELNLSSLELGDSALYFCASSVGLSEEKLFFGSGTQLSVL.

This clonotype was detected ten times or more. This chain joins TRBV27 and TRBJ2-2; D is uncertain. This CDR3 has 14 amino acids. Germline CDR1 and CDR2: MNHEY and SMNVEV (reference sequence). Deletions cut 3 bases from V and 1 base from J, with 6 bases between. CDR3 DNA: TGTGCCAGCAGTTTGTTTCAGAACACCGGGGAGCTGTTTTTT. Translated, it gives CASSLFQNTGELFF.

This sequence joins TRBV24-1 and TRBJ2-5; the D gene is possibly TRBD2 (6 bases). Per the germline V gene, CDR1 is KGHDR and CDR2 is SFDVKD. The CDR3 has 17 amino acids. Trimming removed 4 bases at V and 5 bases at J, with 22 bases between. The CDR3 bases are TGTGCCACCAGTGACCCTTCGACCGGGAGATACGGGGAGACCCAGTACTTC. Amino acids: CATSDPSTGRYGETQYF.

This clonotype was detected ten times or more. V and J are TRBV20-1 and TRBJ2-3; 15 nucleotides match TRBD2. The J segment lost 6 bases and the V segment lost 5 bases, leaving 3 bases of the junction unmatched. This CDR3 region has 14 residues. Germline lookup yields CDR1 DFQATT and CDR2 SNEGSKA (reference sequence). The CDR3: CSASGTSGGDTQYF. CDR3 sequence (DNA): TGCAGTGCTTCCGGGACTAGCGGGGGGGATACGCAGTATTTT.

The gene calls are TRBV29-1 and TRBJ1-1, with D perhaps TRBD1 (6 bases). The CDR3 totals 13 residues. The V gene lost 6 bases and the J gene lost 1 base, with 12 bases spanning the gap. The germline CDR1 and CDR2 sequences are SQVTM and ANQGSEA. CDR3 residues: CSVRGVGNTEAFF. In nucleotides, the CDR3 is TGCAGCGTCAGGGGCGTAGGGAACACTGAAGCTTTCTTT.

This chain links TRBV12-3 or TRBV12-4 with TRBJ2-5; D is tentatively TRBD1 or TRBD2 (5 bases each). V was trimmed by 1 base and J by 7 bases, leaving 10 bases between them. This CDR3 is built from 13 residues. CDR3 sequence (DNA): TGTGCCAGCAGTTTAGGTGGGGGTACGACCCAGTACTTC. Amino acids: CASSLGGGTTQYF.

This clonotype was recorded a few times. The rearrangement links TRBV5-4 to TRBJ2-3; D ambiguous. Trimming removed 0 bases at V and 1 base at J, with 12 bases between. The CDR3 consists of 16 residues. Germline V gene lookup returns CDR1 SGHNT and CDR2 YYREEE (reference sequence). The CDR3, as DNA: TGTGCCAGCAGCTTGGCCCCAACCTACCGCACAGATACGCAGTATTTT. Protein: CASSLAPTYRTDTQYF. Using reference TRBV5-4 and TRBJ2-3 for the parts outside the CDR3, the full variable domain is ETGVTQSPTHLIKTRGQQVTLRCSSQSGHNTVSWYQQALGQGPQFIFQYYREEENGRGNFPPRFSGLQFPNYSSELNVNALELDDSALYLCASSLAPTYRTDTQYFGPGTRLTVL.

CDR3 amino acids: CSVTTGRDEKLFF. In nucleotides, the CDR3 is TGCAGCGTTACGACAGGGAGGGATGAAAAACTGTTTTTT. The chain combines TRBV29-1 with TRBJ1-4, with 7 bases fitting TRBD1. This CDR3 is 13 amino acids long. CDR1 and CDR2 from the germline V gene are SQVTM and ANQGSEA. V was clipped by 5 bases and J by 6 bases; unmatched bases: 6. The full variable domain, in which reference TRBV29-1 and TRBJ1-4 provide the parts outside the CDR3, is SAVISQKPSRDICQRGTSLTIQCQVDSQVTMMFWYRQQPGQSLTLIATANQGSEATYESGFVIDKFPISRPNLTFSTLTVSNMSPEDSSIYLCSVTTGRDEKLFFGSGTQLSVL.